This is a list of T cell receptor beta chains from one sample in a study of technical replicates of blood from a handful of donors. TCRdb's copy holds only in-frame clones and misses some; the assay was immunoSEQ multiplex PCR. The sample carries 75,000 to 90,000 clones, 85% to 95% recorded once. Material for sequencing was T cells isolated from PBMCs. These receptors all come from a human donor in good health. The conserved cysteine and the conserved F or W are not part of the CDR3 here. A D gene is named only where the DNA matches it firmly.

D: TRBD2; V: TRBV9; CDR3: ASSNRTSGLEETQY
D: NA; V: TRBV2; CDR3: ASSVENHGYT
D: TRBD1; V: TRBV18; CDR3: ASSRGGQGTYEQY
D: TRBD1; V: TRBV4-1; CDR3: ASQPGTGLGYEQY
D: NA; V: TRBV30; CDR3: AWSFGPNEKLF
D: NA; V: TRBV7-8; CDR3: ASIQRGRFGEQY
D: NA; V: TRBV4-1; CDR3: ASSQVGGRELF
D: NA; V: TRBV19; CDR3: ASSIDRQLEPQH
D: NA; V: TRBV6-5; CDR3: ASRPSRDLGFWSY
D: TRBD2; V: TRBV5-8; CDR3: ASHKLGTSSYEQY
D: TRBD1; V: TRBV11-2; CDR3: ASSDRQGMNTEAF
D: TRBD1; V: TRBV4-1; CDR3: ASSQDSGGMSGYT
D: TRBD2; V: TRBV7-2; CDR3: ASSSASGNFPGELF
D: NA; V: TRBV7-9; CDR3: ASSSFEGQGETQY
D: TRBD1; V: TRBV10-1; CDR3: ASSEDQPGQGLNEQF
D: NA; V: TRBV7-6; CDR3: ASSPTSFGETQY
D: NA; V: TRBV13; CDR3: ASSLGLGTQTYEQY
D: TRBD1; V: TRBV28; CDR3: ASSLDRDSLYGYT
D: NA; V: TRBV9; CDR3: ASSVHRESNQPQH
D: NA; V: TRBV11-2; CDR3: ASSLGGNYGYT
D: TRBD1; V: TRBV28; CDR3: ASSIQGASTDTQY
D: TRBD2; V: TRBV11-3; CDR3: ASTPAGLASSFAYEQY
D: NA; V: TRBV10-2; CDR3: ASAGGRSGYT
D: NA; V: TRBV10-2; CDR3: ASSPLSNYEQY
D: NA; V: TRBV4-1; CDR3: ASSPRQGVGEKLF
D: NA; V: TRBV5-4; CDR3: ASRERLERGNEQF
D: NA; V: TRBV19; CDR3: ASRAGMNTGELF
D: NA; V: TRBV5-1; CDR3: ASSLEGARSNEQF
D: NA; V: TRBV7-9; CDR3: ASSLGGREQF
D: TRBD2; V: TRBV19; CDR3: ASSIREAAQETQY
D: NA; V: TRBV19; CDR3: ASSLDSNYGYT
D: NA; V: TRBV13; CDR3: ASSLGGRPQETQY
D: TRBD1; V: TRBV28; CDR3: ASSLLGTGGWETQY
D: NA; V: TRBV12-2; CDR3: ASRLDSTGLKPYEQY
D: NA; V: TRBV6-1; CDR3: ASTVEADTQY
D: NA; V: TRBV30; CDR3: AWSWAYGYT
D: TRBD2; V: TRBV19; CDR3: ASSIAAGAYNEQF
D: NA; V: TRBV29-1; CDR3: SVGQSNYGYT
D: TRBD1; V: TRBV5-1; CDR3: ASSLAGTGTDTQY
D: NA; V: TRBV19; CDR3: ASSYWYREGETQY
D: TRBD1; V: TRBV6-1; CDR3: ASSGPGQGATNEKLF
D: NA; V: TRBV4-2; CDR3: ASSPDRLSNYGYT
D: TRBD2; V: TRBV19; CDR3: ATGLAGVETQY
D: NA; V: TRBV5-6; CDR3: ASSLSTDTGTSGYT
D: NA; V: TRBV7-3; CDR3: ASSSTPLSNTQY